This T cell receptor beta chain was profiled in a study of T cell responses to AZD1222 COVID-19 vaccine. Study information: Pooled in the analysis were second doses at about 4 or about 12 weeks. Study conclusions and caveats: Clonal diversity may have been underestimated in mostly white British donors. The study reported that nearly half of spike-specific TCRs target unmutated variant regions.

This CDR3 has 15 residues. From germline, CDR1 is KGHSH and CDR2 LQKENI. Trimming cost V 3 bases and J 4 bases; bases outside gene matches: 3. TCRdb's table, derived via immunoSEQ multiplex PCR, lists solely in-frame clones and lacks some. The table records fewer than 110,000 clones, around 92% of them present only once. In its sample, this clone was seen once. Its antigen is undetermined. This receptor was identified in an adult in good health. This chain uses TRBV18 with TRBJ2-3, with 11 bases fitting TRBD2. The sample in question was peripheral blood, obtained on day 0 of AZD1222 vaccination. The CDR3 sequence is CASSPTSGNSDTQYF. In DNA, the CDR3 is TGTGCCAGCTCACCGACTAGCGGGAACTCAGATACGCAGTATTTT.